This TCR beta chain was sequenced in a study of T-cell reconstitution after alpha-beta-depleted transplantation in children (dated by TCRdb to 2016 to 2018). Regarding the study in general: T-cell immune reconstitution after TCRalphabeta/CD19-depleted allogeneic hematopoietic cell transplantation in children was quantitatively tracked in the study by means of TCR repertoire profiling. Study-wide findings and limitations: Over subsequent months, a decline in hyperexpanded clone frequencies was noted, and after one year, T-cell counts and TCRbeta diversity were mostly ascribed to newly produced T cells. In some patients, the high TCRbeta diversity seen at day 60 was put down to recipient T cells and intrathymic progenitors that had survived conditioning. The apparently early recovery of alphabetaT-cell counts about two months after transplant reportedly depended on only several hundred rapidly expanded clones that came from non-depleted graft cells.

This clonotype appeared a few times. No antigen is known for it. No base quality information exists; no much larger clone differs at one position. The library was produced with PCR. Sequencing was carried out with an Illumina HiSeq 2500. Molecular barcoding was employed in the preparation of TCR libraries, with unique molecular identifiers being used to normalize TCRbeta repertoire quantification. In-frame beta chains were kept once TCRdb had trimmed the public reads at Q25 with fastp and called clones with MiXCR. Rows merge per CDR3 protein into single entries with the most common DNA and genes. The sample table holds 500,000 to 750,000 distinct CDR3 sequences, of which 25% to 30% were seen once. The ten largest account for around a third of the sample. This specimen's treatment or condition label, per the study, means: allogeneic hematopoietic cell transplantation with graft depleted of TCRalphabeta T cells and CD19 B cells. Transplant recipients were children who received TCRalphabeta/CD19-depleted allogeneic hematopoietic cell grafts.

The CDR3 sequence holds 16 residues, the cysteine and phenylalanine included. Left in the record is the CDR3 DNA by itself, 48 bases read in frame from the first base. For CDR1 and CDR2, the germline V gene (reference sequence) lists SGHKS and YYEKEE. Trimming accounts for 3 bases at V and 3 bases at J, while the number of junction bases matched to no gene is 6. The source material was PBMCs, sampled before TCRalphabeta/CD19-depleted stem cell transplant. The TCR was taken from a boy in the first two years of life with Wiskott-Aldrich syndrome, due to receive a stem cell transplant. In this chain, TRBV5-5 is recombined with TRBJ2-1, with TRBD2 identical over 10 junction bases. The CDR3 is CASSSLAGQVYNEQFF. In nucleotide form, the sequence is TGTGCCAGCAGCTCACTAGCGGGGCAAGTCTACAATGAGCAGTTCTTC. Outside the CDR3, residues come from the reference TRBV5-5 and TRBJ2-1 proteins, so the full variable domain is: DAGVTQSPTHLIKTRGQQVTLRCSPISGHKSVSWYQQVLGQGPQFIFQYYEKEERGRGNFPDRFSARQFPNYSSELNVNALLLGDSALYLCASSSLAGQVYNEQFFGPGTRLTVL.